This TCR beta chain appears in the sequencing data of a study of blood T cell repertoires in COVID-19. Study summary: From the United States, Italy and Spain came samples of acute and convalescent COVID-19. In each case, the material was cDNA or gDNA derived from T cells, B-cell-depleted T cells, or PBMCs.

The germline CDR1 and CDR2 sequences are SGHAT and FQDESV (reference sequence). The V gene lost 5 bases and the J gene lost 6 bases, with 8 bases spanning the gap. This CDR3 has 12 residues. Original analysis: Reference gene primer amplification in the assay estimated nucleated cell counts. Profiling relied on immunoSEQ multiplex PCR, and the TCRdb table lists in-frame clones only, not all of them. V and J calls and clone size are as listed in that table; D and trimming were resolved from the DNA. The data hold 65,000 to 85,000 clones, with around nine tenths observed a single time. This rearrangement joins TRBV11-1 to TRBJ2-1; D unresolved. Sequencing was done on a sample of peripheral blood. The receptor was derived from a human donor in a cohort sampled during active COVID-19. CDR3 residues: CASSRVANEQFF. CDR3 bases: TGTGCCAGCAGCCGCGTTGCCAATGAGCAGTTCTTC. Full variable domain (rest looked up from reference TRBV11-1 and TRBJ2-1): EAEVAQSPRYKITEKSQAVAFWCDPISGHATLYWYRQILGQGPELLVQFQDESVVDDSQLPKDRFSAERLKGVDSTLKIQPAELGDSAMYLCASSRVANEQFFGPGTRLTVL.